Below are 30 T cell receptor beta chains sequenced from a single sample in a study of shared clonotypes between healthy human individuals. Data came from immunoSEQ multiplex PCR; TCRdb stores just in-frame clones and leaves some out. Among 2 million to 2.5 million clones, roughly 95% were seen once, and the ten largest hold 0.1% to 0.15%. Sequencing was performed on naive CD4+ T cells sorted from blood. Subset indicated: CD45RA+ positively selected. Receptors originate from a man between 18 and 29 years old in good health.

The chain recombines TRBV18 with TRBJ2-2, with 9 bases lining up with TRBD2. Germline V gene sequence: CDR1 KGHSH, CDR2 LQKENI. J lost 7 bases, V lost 2 bases, and 8 bases had no gene match. The CDR3 consists of 16 residues. CDR3 DNA: TGTGCCAGCTCACCATACCTAGCGGGGTCGGACGGGGAGCTGTTTTTT. It translates to CASSPYLAGSDGELFF.

The gene calls are TRBV6-6 and TRBJ1-1, with 7 bases identical to TRBD1. The CDR3 length is 15 residues. V lost 6 bases and J lost 5; bases outside the gene matches: 12. Germline lookup yields CDR1 MNHNY and CDR2 SVGAGI (reference sequence). The CDR3 loop reads CASSTRGGGRTEAFF. In DNA, the CDR3 is TGTGCCAGCAGCACCCGAGGGGGCGGGCGGACTGAAGCTTTCTTT.

The J gene is TRBJ1-3, the V gene TRBV11-2, with D maybe TRBD1 (5 bases). V gave up 1 base and J gave up 2 bases, with 12 bases separating them. The CDR3 is made up of 16 amino acids. Germline V lookup: CDR1 SGHAT, CDR2 FQNNGV. CDR3 sequence: CASSLGGVRAGNTIYF. The CDR3 nucleotides read TGTGCCAGCAGCTTAGGGGGGGTACGAGCTGGAAACACCATATATTTT.

The chain links TRBV7-2 to TRBJ1-2; TRBD1 might be the D (6 bases). Germline values: CDR1 SGHTA, CDR2 FQGNSA. The CDR3 loop spans 13 amino acids. Trimming took 6 bases from V and 8 from J, leaving 16 bases between them. CDR3 sequence reads: CASSSDRQPGYTF. The CDR3 DNA follows: TGTGCCAGCAGTTCCGACAGGCAGCCCGGCTACACCTTC. The variable domain in full, with the rest retrieved from reference TRBV7-2 and TRBJ1-2, is GAGVSQSPSNKVTEKGKDVELRCDPISGHTALYWYRQSLGQGLEFLIYFQGNSAPDKSGLPSDRFSAERTGGSVSTLTIQRTQQEDSAVYLCASSSDRQPGYTFGSGTRLTVV.

V usage is TRBV5-1 and J usage is TRBJ2-1, with 9 bases that match TRBD2. The CDR3 runs 15 residues. CDR1 SGHRS and CDR2 YFSETQ come from the germline V gene. With 1 base clipped from V and 10 bases from J, the junction kept 9 bases outside the gene matches. The CDR3 DNA follows: TGCGCCAGCAGCTTGATTAGCGGGGGCTTTGAGGAGCAGTTCTTC. It is translated as CASSLISGGFEEQFF.

The rearrangement links TRBV4-1 to TRBJ1-6; 7 nucleotides agree with TRBD1. The CDR3 consists of 15 residues. Germline values: CDR1 MGHRA, CDR2 YSYEKL. V was clipped by 1 base and J by 4 bases; unmatched bases: 1. The CDR3 spells CASSQGDSYNSPLHF. In DNA form, the CDR3 reads TGCGCCAGCAGCCAAGGGGACAGTTATAATTCACCCCTCCACTTT.

The rearrangement uses TRBV7-3 and TRBJ1-6, with a weak D call TRBD1 (5 bases). The germline V and J ends were trimmed by 8 bases and 1 base, with 24 bases remaining between them. The CDR3 covers 19 residues. Per germline, CDR1 SGHTA and CDR2 FQGTGA. The CDR3 loop is CASDDTGATERSYNSPLHF. DNA of the CDR3: TGTGCCAGCGACGATACCGGGGCTACAGAGAGATCCTATAATTCACCCCTCCACTTT. The full variable domain, completed using reference TRBV7-3 and TRBJ1-6, is GAGVSQTPSNKVTEKGKYVELRCDPISGHTALYWYRQSLGQGPEFLIYFQGTGAADDSGLPNDRFFAVRPEGSVSTLKIQRTERGDSAVYLCASDDTGATERSYNSPLHFGNGTRLTVT.

V usage is TRBV7-9 and J usage is TRBJ1-2; the match to TRBD1 covers 8 bases. From germline, CDR1 is SEHNR and CDR2 FQNEAQ (reference sequence). Losses at the gene ends were 0 bases for V and 4 bases for J; bases not matched to a gene: 4. The CDR3 length is 15 residues. The CDR3 coding sequence is TGTGCCAGCAGCTTAGCAGAGACAGGGGCCTATGGCTACACCTTC. Translating it yields CASSLAETGAYGYTF.

The chain couples TRBV9 to TRBJ1-6, with a weak D call TRBD1 (6 bases). V was shortened by 1 base and J by 8 bases, with 25 bases between the two germline ends. Germline V lookup: CDR1 SGDLS, CDR2 YYNGEE. CDR3 length: 19 residues. DNA of the CDR3: TGTGCCAGCAGCGTAACTCCCGGGGGGGCAGGAGGTGGAGATTCACCCCTCCACTTT. Its protein is CASSVTPGGAGGGDSPLHF.

As concerns this clone: Other DNA sequences in this specimen translate into the identical CDR3. The chain uses TRBV9 and TRBJ2-7; TRBD2 aligns across 7 bases. The CDR3 is 15 amino acids. V dropped 0 bases and J dropped 0; count of bases not matched to a gene: 3. Germline V gene sequence: CDR1 SGDLS, CDR2 YYNGEE. CDR3 DNA: TGTGCCAGCAGCGTAGATGGCGGGAGCTCCTACGAGCAGTACTTC. As protein: CASSVDGGSSYEQYF.

The chain combines TRBV15 with TRBJ1-4; D unclear. The V and J ends lost 2 bases and 5 bases respectively, with 3 bases between them. The CDR3 covers 12 residues. Germline CDR1 and CDR2: LNHNV and YYDKDF (reference sequence). Here the CDR3 DNA reads TGTGCCACCAGCAGACCCAATGAAAAACTGTTTTTT. It yields the protein CATSRPNEKLFF.

This clone was detected once. The chain joins TRBV5-1 to TRBJ1-2; D is unclear. The CDR3 is 15 amino acids. Looked up from germline, CDR1 is SGHRS and CDR2 is YFSETQ. V lost 3 bases and J 8 bases, leaving 20 bases between the germline ends. The CDR3 loop is CASSSSPNSGNGYTF. In DNA, the CDR3 is TGCGCCAGCAGCTCTAGTCCGAATAGCGGAAACGGCTACACCTTC.

This chain links TRBV15 with TRBJ1-2; D unclear. V dropped 0 bases and J dropped 4 bases, with 6 bases sitting between them. The CDR3 contains 13 residues. CDR1 and CDR2 from the germline V gene are LNHNV and YYDKDF (reference sequence). As DNA, the CDR3 is TGTGCCACCAGCAGAGACAGCATCTATGGCTACACCTTC. Encoded protein: CATSRDSIYGYTF.

The chain recombines TRBV6-1 with TRBJ1-2, with D uncertain. Germline V gives CDR1 MNHNS, CDR2 SASEGT. Trimming cost V 11 bases and J 4 bases, with 11 bases left between them. The CDR3 contains 11 residues. DNA of the CDR3: TGTGCCGCTCAGGCCGTCTATGGCTACACCTTC. Its protein is CAAQAVYGYTF.

The chain uses TRBV2 and TRBJ1-1; a weak D match, TRBD1 (5 bases). The CDR3 is made up of 14 amino acids. The ends were cut back, 3 bases at V and 2 bases at J, with 10 bases in the middle. Germline-derived CDR1 and CDR2 are SNHLY and FYNNEI. The CDR3 sequence is CASSDATANTEAFF. The CDR3 bases are TGTGCCAGCAGTGACGCGACAGCCAACACTGAAGCTTTCTTT.

The chain has TRBV4-1 and TRBJ2-7; TRBD1 aligns across 7 bases. The CDR3 is 16 amino acids. With 2 bases clipped from V and 7 bases from J, the junction kept 14 bases outside the gene matches. The germline CDR1 and CDR2 sequences are MGHRA and YSYEKL. The CDR3 nucleotides are TGCGCCAGCAGCCAAACTCGGACAGGTCCCCGAGTGGAGCAGTACTTC. The encoded protein is CASSQTRTGPRVEQYF.

The rearrangement uses TRBV23-1 and TRBJ1-6; 8 bases fit TRBD1. TRBV23-1 is noted as an ORF with a role that remains uncertain. This CDR3 contains 17 residues. V dropped 2 bases and J dropped 6; count of bases not matched to a gene: 9. The CDR3 region is CASSQPRPGQANSPLHF. As DNA, the CDR3 is TGCGCCAGCAGTCAACCCCGACCGGGACAGGCTAATTCACCCCTCCACTTT.

The V gene is TRBV27, the J gene TRBJ2-5, with 11 bases fitting TRBD1. Germline loops: CDR1 MNHEY, CDR2 SMNVEV (reference sequence). The CDR3 totals 14 residues. V was clipped by 2 bases and J by 7 bases; unmatched bases: 3. CDR3 region: CASSLKGQGGTQYF. Here the CDR3 DNA reads TGTGCCAGCAGTTTAAAGGGACAGGGGGGGACCCAGTACTTC.

The rearrangement links TRBV2 to TRBJ2-5; D not resolved. With 6 bases removed from V and 5 bases from J, the gap between germline ends came to 13 bases. Per the germline V gene, CDR1 is SNHLY and CDR2 is FYNNEI. The CDR3 sequence is 13 residues long. CDR3 sequence reads: CASSATRMETQYF. CDR3 DNA sequence: TGTGCCAGCAGCGCTACCAGAATGGAGACCCAGTACTTC.

Comments on this clone: Within the sample, other DNA sequences also encode this same CDR3. The CDR3 region has the DNA TGTGCCAGCAGCTCGCAGGGGTACGAGCAGTACTTC. Residues: CASSSQGYEQYF. The chain uses TRBV11-2 and TRBJ2-7, with a tentative D call TRBD1 (6 bases). The CDR3 covers 12 residues. Per germline, CDR1 SGHAT and CDR2 FQNNGV. Trimming pared 4 bases from V and 4 bases from J, leaving 8 bases between.

This clone has more than one count but fewer than ten. The chain combines TRBV4-1 with TRBJ1-6; 7 nucleotides align to TRBD1. J gave up 6 bases and V 5 bases, and 4 bases lay outside the gene matches. The CDR3 length is 14 residues. Germline V lookup: CDR1 MGHRA, CDR2 YSYEKL. The CDR3 DNA is TGCGCCAGCAGCTCCGACAGGGCTAATTCACCCCTCCACTTT. It codes for CASSSDRANSPLHF.

This sequence joins TRBV7-3 and TRBJ1-2; a possible D gene is TRBD1 (5 bases). This CDR3 contains 13 residues. V was shortened by 2 bases and J by 4 bases, with 8 bases between the two germline ends. CDR1 and CDR2 from the germline V gene are SGHTA and FQGTGA. The CDR3 loop is CASSLSGFYGYTF. The DNA of the CDR3 is TGTGCCAGCAGCTTATCAGGGTTCTATGGCTACACCTTC.

Only one count was recorded for this clone. This chain joins TRBV21-1 and TRBJ2-7. TRBV21-1 is listed as a pseudogene. This CDR3 spans 14 amino acids. The CDR3 DNA reads TGTGCCAGCAGCAAAGCGCGAAGGAATTACGAGCAGTACTTC. It translates to CASSKARRNYEQYF.

The rearrangement joins TRBV7-2 to TRBJ2-7; unclear D gene. V shed 5 bases and J shed 2 bases, with 13 bases lying between them. The germline gives CDR1 SGHTA, CDR2 FQGNSA. CDR3 size: 14 residues. CDR3 bases: TGTGCCAGCAGCCCCGAGGCCTTCACCTACGAGCAGTACTTC. This translates into CASSPEAFTYEQYF.

The chain recombines TRBV7-6 with TRBJ2-2; no reliable D call. The CDR3 is 12 amino acids. Deletions cut 3 bases from V and 3 bases from J, with 2 bases between. Germline V gene lookup returns CDR1 SGHVS and CDR2 FNYEAQ. The CDR3 DNA sequence: TGTGCCAGCAGCTTTTACACCGGGGAGCTGTTTTTT. Amino acid sequence: CASSFYTGELFF.

The chain couples TRBV28 to TRBJ1-4; D might be TRBD1 (6 bases). This CDR3 region has 15 residues. Germline lookup yields CDR1 MDHEN and CDR2 SYDVKM. Between the trimmed V and J ends, which lost 5 bases and 6 bases, there was a span of 16 bases. CDR3 nucleotides: TGTGCCAGCAGTCTTATGGGGGCAGGGGATGAAAAACTGTTTTTT. Protein product: CASSLMGAGDEKLFF.

This chain joins TRBV5-1 and TRBJ2-7, with D uncertain. V was trimmed by 0 bases and J by 2 bases, leaving 9 bases between them. The germline V gene has CDR1 SGHRS and CDR2 YFSETQ. The CDR3 has 14 residues. The CDR3 protein is CASSLASAPYEQYF. CDR3 sequence (DNA): TGCGCCAGCAGCTTGGCCTCAGCCCCCTACGAGCAGTACTTC.

The V call is TRBV13, the J call TRBJ1-4; D call uncertain. The CDR3 spans 15 residues. CDR1 is PRHDT, CDR2 FYEKMQ, per germline (reference sequence). Trimming left V 5 bases short and J 0 bases short, with 10 bases between. DNA of the CDR3: TGTGCCAGCAGCACAAGACACACAACTAATGAAAAACTGTTTTTT. Translation: CASSTRHTTNEKLFF.

The J gene is TRBJ2-2, the V gene TRBV4-3, with TRBD1 matching 7 bases. This CDR3 region has 16 residues. Germline loops: CDR1 LGHNA, CDR2 YSLEER. V lost 4 bases and J lost 1; bases outside the gene matches: 6. CDR3 coding DNA: TGCGCCAGCAGCCTGCCCGGGACAGAGAACACCGGGGAGCTGTTTTTT. Translating it yields CASSLPGTENTGELFF.

The V and J genes are TRBV11-2 and TRBJ2-7; D unclear. Germline assignment: CDR1 SGHAT and CDR2 FQNNGV. Deletions cut 2 bases from V and 7 bases from J, with 6 bases between. The CDR3 loop spans 11 amino acids. The CDR3 bases are TGTGCCAGCAGCTTAAACGGAGAGCAGTACTTC. Its translation is CASSLNGEQYF.